Listed below are T cell receptor beta chains from one sample, sequenced in a study of identical twins. TCRdb re-derived calls from the 5' RACE reads in MiXCR, one entry per CDR3 protein. Of 350,000 or so distinct CDR3 sequences listed, roughly an eighth are singletons. The same data also contributed to another study, on yellow fever vaccine responses in identical twins.

Input material: CD8+ T cells sorted from blood. These receptors all stem from a woman aged 18-29 years in good health. CDR3s include the opening cysteine and the closing phenylalanine or tryptophan. D genes are given only for firm matches. Some rows mark clone size as missing; the rest say once, few, many or name a class of expanded clone.

>NA|TRBV7-2|TRBJ2-7|TRBD2|16
TGTGCCAGCAGCTTAGGGGGACTAGCGCAATACTACGAGCAGTACTTC
CASSLGGLAQYYEQYF
>many|TRBV7-9|TRBJ2-1|TRBD2|14
TGTGCCAGCAGCCTTAGCGGGAGAAGCAATGAGCAGTTCTTC
CASSLSGRSNEQFF
>few|TRBV20-1|TRBJ2-5|TRBD1|12
TGCAGTGCTACGACAGGGGGAGAGACCCAGTACTTC
CSATTGGETQYF
>NA|TRBV15|TRBJ1-2|NA|15
TGTGCCACCAGCAGAGACTCAGAGGTAGACTATGGCTACACCTTC
CATSRDSEVDYGYTF
>NA|TRBV6-2/TRBV6-3|TRBJ2-1|NA|12
TGTGCCAGCAGTTACCTTTACAATGAGCAGTTCTTC
CASSYLYNEQFF
>NA|TRBV4-1|TRBJ2-7|TRBD1|14
TGCGCCAGCAGCGGCCGGGACAGGGGCTCCGAGCAGTACTTC
CASSGRDRGSEQYF
>once|TRBV6-4|TRBJ2-2|NA|14
TGTGCCAGCAGTGACTCCGGGAGCACCGGGGAGCTGTTTTTT
CASSDSGSTGELFF
>NA|TRBV12-3/TRBV12-4|TRBJ1-2|TRBD1|12
TGTGCCAGCAGTCCCGACAGGGCTGGCTACACCTTC
CASSPDRAGYTF
>few|TRBV2|TRBJ2-3|TRBD2|13
TGTGCCAGCAGTGAGAAAGCGGGAGAGTGGCAGTATTTT
CASSEKAGEWQYF
>many|TRBV12-3/TRBV12-4|TRBJ2-2|TRBD1|17
TGTGCCAGCAGCCAAGACCCCGGGACAGGGGGCACCGGGGAGCTGTTTTTT
CASSQDPGTGGTGELFF
>NA|TRBV6-5|TRBJ2-1|NA|15
TGTGCCAGCAGTTACTCCTCCCCTCATTACAATGAGCAGTTCTTC
CASSYSSPHYNEQFF
>few|TRBV7-6|TRBJ2-2|TRBD2|15
TGTGCCAGCAGCCCGGACGTGCGGGGGTCCGGGGAGCTGTTTTTT
CASSPDVRGSGELFF
>few|TRBV6-1|TRBJ2-3|TRBD2|16
TGTGCCAGCAGGGGACTAGCGGGGGTCAGGGCAGATACGCAGTATTTT
CASRGLAGVRADTQYF
>many|TRBV7-2|TRBJ2-1|TRBD2|16
TGTGCCAGCAGTTGGGGGCTAGCGGGAGCAATGGGTGAGCAGTTCTTC
CASSWGLAGAMGEQFF
>NA|TRBV12-3/TRBV12-4|TRBJ2-5|TRBD2|17
TGTGCCAGCAGCCGGGGACTAGCTAAAGCAGAAGGGGAGACCCAGTACTTC
CASSRGLAKAEGETQYF
>few|TRBV27|TRBJ2-1|NA|18
TGTGCCAGCAGTACCCACCCCCCTCAGGCATACGGAGTAAATGAGCAGTTCTTC
CASSTHPPQAYGVNEQFF
>NA|TRBV20-1|TRBJ2-3|TRBD1|16
TGCTGTGCTAGAGATCACCGGACAGGGGCAGGAGATACGCAGTATTTT
CCARDHRTGAGDTQYF
>NA|TRBV27|TRBJ1-1|NA|11
TGTGCCTGCCTCCGAGGGACTGAAGCTTTCTTT
CACLRGTEAFF
>few|TRBV7-2|TRBJ2-1|TRBD1|16
TGTGCCAGCAGCTTAGCGAGGGACAGGTTGTTCGATGAGCAGTTCTTC
CASSLARDRLFDEQFF
>many|TRBV27|TRBJ1-1|NA|14
TGTGCCAGCAGTTTCTCATATGAGCACACTGAAGCTTTCTTT
CASSFSYEHTEAFF
>once|TRBV6-1|TRBJ2-1|NA|15
TGTGCCAGCAAACACCAACAGGGTAGACACAATGAGCAGTTCTTC
CASKHQQGRHNEQFF
>many|TRBV15|TRBJ2-5|NA|17
TGTGCCACCAGCAGAGATTTTCCAGGGGGGTACCAAGAGACCCAGTACTTC
CATSRDFPGGYQETQYF
>few|TRBV12-5|TRBJ2-1|NA|17
TGTGCTAGTGACATGGGGCCACGGCTAGGAAAAAACAATGAGCAGTTCTTC
CASDMGPRLGKNNEQFF
>NA|TRBV28|TRBJ2-1|NA|15
TGTGCCAGCAGTCGCTGGGCGCGGAGAGACAATGAGCAGTTCTTC
CASSRWARRDNEQFF
>many|TRBV4-1|TRBJ1-5|NA|15
TGCGCCAGCAGCCCTATCAATTCGGGCAATCAGCCCCAGCATTTT
CASSPINSGNQPQHF
>many|TRBV15|TRBJ1-1|NA|14
TGTGCCACCAGCAAAGGTGTGGGTTGGACTGAAGCTTTCTTT
CATSKGVGWTEAFF
>NA|TRBV7-2|TRBJ2-1|TRBD2|17
TGTGCCAGCAGCCGACGACTAGCGGGAGCCTATCCCGGTGAGCAGTTCTTC
CASSRRLAGAYPGEQFF
>few|TRBV5-6|TRBJ2-1|TRBD2|14
TGTGCCAGCAGCTTGCCTAGCGGGGGCCGGGAGCAGTTCTTC
CASSLPSGGREQFF
>NA|TRBV6-1|TRBJ1-3|NA|14
TGTGCCAGCAGTGAACTAAAGGACGTGTACACCATATATTTT
CASSELKDVYTIYF
>few|TRBV25-1|TRBJ2-6|TRBD1|18
TGTGCCAGCAGTAACTCCGACAGGGGGCGGTCTGGGGCCAACGTCCTGACTTTC
CASSNSDRGRSGANVLTF
>few|TRBV7-9|TRBJ2-7|NA|14
TGTGCCAGCACCTCCGGGGGCTCGAACTACGAGCAGTACTTC
CASTSGGSNYEQYF